Listed here is a single T cell receptor (beta chain). What it binds is not known. The sample belongs to a study of CD8 T cells in ankylosing spondylitis. TCRdb analysed the 5' RACE reads with MiXCR anew, one entry per CDR3 protein. Among approximately 520,000 distinct CDR3 sequences listed, about 5.2% were seen once. CDR1 and CDR2 (germline): LGHDT, YNNKEL (reference sequence). This CDR3 contains 14 residues. V was trimmed by 4 bases and J by 0 bases, leaving 10 bases between them. Study results and limitations: Disease-linked clones, CD8+, were relatively rare in peripheral blood. There was a TCR beta motif, made of eight highly homologous variants, that appeared characteristic of ankylosing spondylitis blood. According to the report, clones linked to the disease were significantly enriched in matched synovial fluid samples taken from ankylosing spondylitis patients.

The sample consisted of blood, either unsorted or a sorted T cell fraction (not recorded which). This TCR was recovered from a male donor with ankylosing spondylitis. This chain connects TRBV3-1 to TRBJ2-7, with D perhaps given as TRBD1 or TRBD2 (5 bases each). CDR3 in amino acids: CASSRQTNSYEQYF. For the CDR3, the DNA is TGTGCCAGCAGCCGACAGACTAACTCCTACGAGCAGTACTTC.